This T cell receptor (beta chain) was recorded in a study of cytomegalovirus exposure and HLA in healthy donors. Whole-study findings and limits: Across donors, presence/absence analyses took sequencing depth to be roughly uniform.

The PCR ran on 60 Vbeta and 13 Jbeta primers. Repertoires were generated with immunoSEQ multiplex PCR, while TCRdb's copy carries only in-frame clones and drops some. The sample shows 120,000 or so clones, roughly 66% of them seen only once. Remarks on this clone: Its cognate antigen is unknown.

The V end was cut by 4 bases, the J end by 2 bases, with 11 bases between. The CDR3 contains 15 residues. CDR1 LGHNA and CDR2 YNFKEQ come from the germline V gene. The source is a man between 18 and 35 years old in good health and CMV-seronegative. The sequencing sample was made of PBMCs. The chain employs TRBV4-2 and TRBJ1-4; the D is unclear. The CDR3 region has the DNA TGTGCCAGCAGCCCGCCGGGGAGGACTAATGAAAAACTGTTTTTT. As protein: CASSPPGRTNEKLFF.